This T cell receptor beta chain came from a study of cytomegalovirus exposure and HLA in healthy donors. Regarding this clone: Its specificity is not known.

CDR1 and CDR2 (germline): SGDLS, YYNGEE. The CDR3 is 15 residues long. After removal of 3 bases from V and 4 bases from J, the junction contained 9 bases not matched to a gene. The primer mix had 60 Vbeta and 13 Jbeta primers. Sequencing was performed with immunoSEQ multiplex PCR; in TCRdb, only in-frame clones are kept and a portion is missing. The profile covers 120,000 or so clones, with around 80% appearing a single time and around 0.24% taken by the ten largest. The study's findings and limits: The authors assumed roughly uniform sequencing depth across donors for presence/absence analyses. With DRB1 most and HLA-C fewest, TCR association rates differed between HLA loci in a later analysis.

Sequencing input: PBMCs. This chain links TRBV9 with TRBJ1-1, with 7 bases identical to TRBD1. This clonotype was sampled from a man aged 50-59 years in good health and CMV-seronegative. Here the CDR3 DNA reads TGTGCCAGCAGCGGATACGAACAGGGGAGCACTGAAGCTTTCTTT. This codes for CASSGYEQGSTEAFF.